Listed here are 31 T cell receptor beta chains from one sample, sequenced in a study of T cells in Graves' hyperthyroidism and ophthalmopathy. TCR beta CDR3 region amplification was performed from RNA transcripts. First-round RT-PCR targeting the TCR CDR3 was performed with the HTBI primer set. MiXCR, applied by TCRdb to the multiplex PCR reads, yields one record per CDR3 protein. The repertoire holds about 400,000 distinct CDR3 sequences, with 14% to 15% as singletons. Sequences were obtained from blood. These receptors were taken from a man younger than 30 with Graves' ophthalmopathy.

This clonotype has a count of ten or more. This chain uses TRBV2 with TRBJ2-7; 7 nucleotides line up with TRBD1. The germline V gene encodes CDR1 SNHLY and CDR2 FYNNEI. The CDR3 runs to 15 residues. J gave up 0 bases and V 7 bases, and 9 bases lay outside the gene matches. The CDR3 sequence is CASTRDRSGSYEQYF. As DNA, the CDR3 is TGTGCCAGCACTAGGGACAGATCTGGCTCCTACGAGCAGTACTTC.

J is TRBJ1-2 and V is TRBV7-3, with D perhaps matching TRBD1 (5 bases). Germline V lookup: CDR1 SGHTA, CDR2 FQGTGA. The germline V and J ends were trimmed by 2 bases and 8 bases, with 12 bases remaining between them. CDR3 size: 13 residues. CDR3 sequence: CASSLGGKHGYTF. The CDR3 nucleotides are TGTGCCAGCAGCTTAGGGGGAAAGCACGGCTACACCTTC.

This clonotype occurred many times. This chain connects TRBV20-1 to TRBJ2-7; D may correspond to TRBD1 or TRBD2 (5 bases each). Trimming removed 6 bases from V and 2 bases from J, with 14 bases in between. The CDR3 is 13 residues long. The germline gives CDR1 DFQATT, CDR2 SNEGSKA (reference sequence). In DNA form, the CDR3 reads TGCAGTGCGGCCGGGGACCTTACCTACGAGCAGTACTTC. Protein product: CSAAGDLTYEQYF.

This clonotype was detected a few times. The V and J genes are TRBV25-1 and TRBJ2-7; TRBD1 aligns across 8 bases. CDR1 is MGHDK and CDR2 is SYGVNS in the germline V gene. The J segment lost 5 bases and the V segment lost 3 bases, leaving 6 bases of the junction unmatched. This CDR3 comprises 14 residues. CDR3 nucleotide sequence: TGTGCCAGCAGTGATTGGACGGGACAGGACGAGCAGTACTTC. It encodes CASSDWTGQDEQYF.

In its sample, this clonotype was seen many times. The V gene is TRBV11-2, the J gene TRBJ2-1; 12 bases agree with TRBD2. The trim removed 8 bases at V and 8 bases at J, leaving 7 bases unmatched. Germline V lookup: CDR1 SGHAT, CDR2 FQNNGV. The CDR3 consists of 14 residues. The CDR3 coding sequence is TGTGCCAGCGAACTAGCGGGAGGTTTGGATGAGCAGTTCTTC. Its protein is CASELAGGLDEQFF.

This clonotype was recorded at least ten times. Here the CDR3 reads CSARDWRTPGPKETQYF. For the CDR3, the DNA is TGCAGTGCTAGAGATTGGAGGACACCCGGGCCAAAAGAGACCCAGTACTTC. The rearrangement uses TRBV20-1 and TRBJ2-5; D is tentatively TRBD1 or TRBD2 (5 bases each). V was clipped by 0 bases and J by 3 bases, with 20 bases between them. The germline CDR1 and CDR2 sequences are DFQATT and SNEGSKA (reference sequence). The CDR3 has 17 residues.

In this sample, this clonotype turned up many times. The V and J genes are TRBV7-2 and TRBJ2-5, with TRBD2 identical over 14 bases. Losses at the gene ends were 2 bases for V and 4 bases for J; bases not matched to a gene: 3. Germline CDR1 SGHTA, CDR2 FQGNSA. This CDR3 region has 16 residues. CDR3 residues: CASSLWTSGGLETQYF. The DNA for the CDR3 is TGTGCCAGCAGCTTATGGACTAGCGGGGGGTTAGAGACCCAGTACTTC.

This clonotype appeared many times. V is TRBV7-2 and J is TRBJ2-1, with D possibly matching TRBD2 (5 bases). This CDR3 contains 15 residues. V shed 3 bases and J shed 0 bases, with 9 bases lying between them. In germline, CDR1 is SGHTA, CDR2 FQGNSA. This chain's CDR3 is CASSLQRSSYNEQFF. The CDR3 nucleotides read TGTGCCAGCAGCTTGCAGCGGAGCTCCTACAATGAGCAGTTCTTC.

This clonotype was seen ten or more times. This chain connects TRBV7-3 to TRBJ2-3, with 9 bases matching TRBD2. Germline values: CDR1 SGHTA, CDR2 FQGTGA. V lost 5 bases and J lost 2; bases outside the gene matches: 2. CDR3 length equals 14 residues. In nucleotides, the CDR3 is TGTGCCAGCAGCATAGCGGGGGTCACAGATACGCAGTATTTT. The encoded protein is CASSIAGVTDTQYF.

This clonotype appeared many times. The chain joins TRBV5-1 to TRBJ2-3; D is possibly TRBD1 or TRBD2 (5 bases each). V lost 5 bases to trimming and J lost 0 bases, with 13 bases between them. This CDR3 comprises 15 residues. The germline gives CDR1 SGHRS, CDR2 YFSETQ. The CDR3: CASSWGPGSTDTQYF. CDR3 in DNA: TGCGCCAGCAGTTGGGGCCCGGGGAGCACAGATACGCAGTATTTT. The complete variable domain, with remaining parts taken from reference TRBV5-1 and TRBJ2-3, reads KAGVTQTPRYLIKTRGQQVTLSCSPISGHRSVSWYQQTPGQGLQFLFEYFSETQRNKGNFPGRFSGRQFSNSRSEMNVSTLELGDSALYLCASSWGPGSTDTQYFGPGTRLTVL.

This clonotype was counted between two and nine times. This could be a read error, since a much larger clone is one nucleotide away. The chain recombines TRBV5-1 with TRBJ1-3; 8 bases map to TRBD1. The V gene end was trimmed by 3 bases and the J gene end by 2 bases; junction bases not matched to a gene: 4. Germline V CDR1 and CDR2: SGHRS, YFSETQ. This CDR3 comprises 15 residues. CDR3 coding DNA: TGCGCCAGCAGCTCCGGACAGGGCCCTGGAAACACCATATATTTT. It specifies CASSSGQGPGNTIYF. The whole variable domain, filled in from reference TRBV5-1 and TRBJ1-3, reads KAGVTQTPRYLIKTRGQQVTLSCSPISGHRSVSWYQQTPGQGLQFLFEYFSETQRNKGNFPGRFSGRQFSNSRSEMNVSTLELGDSALYLCASSSGQGPGNTIYFGEGSWLTVV.

The sample holds many counts of this clonotype. The chain recombines TRBV20-1 with TRBJ2-7; D perhaps matches TRBD2 (5 bases). Deletions cut 1 base from V and 1 base from J, with 8 bases between. Germline V gene lookup returns CDR1 DFQATT and CDR2 SNEGSKA (reference sequence). This CDR3 contains 13 residues. DNA for the CDR3: TGCAGTGCTAGAGGGACTGCATCCTACGAGCAGTACTTC. It translates to CSARGTASYEQYF.

This clonotype was detected many times. V gene TRBV11-2 combines with J gene TRBJ2-5; 9 bases agree with TRBD2. The trim removed 6 bases at V and 5 bases at J, leaving 10 bases unmatched. The CDR3 consists of 15 residues. Looked up from germline, CDR1 is SGHAT and CDR2 is FQNNGV. CDR3 sequence reads: CASSPSGGTLETQYF. CDR3 DNA: TGTGCCAGCAGTCCAAGCGGGGGGACTTTGGAGACCCAGTACTTC.

CDR3 sequence (DNA): TGCAGTGCTAACAGGGCTCCCGCTAACTATGGCTACACCTTC. It specifies CSANRAPANYGYTF. The rearrangement uses TRBV20-1 and TRBJ1-2, with D maybe TRBD1 (6 bases). Germline CDR1 reads DFQATT; CDR2 reads SNEGSKA (reference sequence). The V end was cut by 4 bases, the J end by 0 bases, with 12 bases between. This CDR3 comprises 14 residues.

This clonotype was seen many times. This sequence joins TRBV7-3 and TRBJ2-1; 8 bases line up with TRBD2. The CDR3 length is 16 residues. V trimming: 1 base; J trimming: 7 bases; junction bases outside the gene matches: 9. The germline V gene has CDR1 SGHTA and CDR2 FQGTGA. This chain's CDR3 is CASSLSIAGRGNEQFF. Here the CDR3 DNA reads TGTGCCAGCAGCTTAAGTATAGCGGGAAGGGGGAATGAGCAGTTCTTC.

This clonotype was observed many times. The V and J genes are TRBV11-2 and TRBJ2-7; D gene uncertain. From germline, CDR1 is SGHAT and CDR2 FQNNGV. V gave up 0 bases and J gave up 3 bases, with 12 bases separating them. This CDR3 has 15 amino acids. The CDR3 reads CASSLEFGPNYEQYF. CDR3 bases: TGTGCCAGCAGCTTAGAATTTGGCCCTAACTACGAGCAGTACTTC.

This clonotype was counted many times. The chain employs TRBV27 and TRBJ1-5; a possible D gene is TRBD1 (6 bases). The V end lost 7 bases, the J end lost 2 bases, and 12 bases lay between the germline ends. Germline V lookup: CDR1 MNHEY, CDR2 SMNVEV (reference sequence). The CDR3 is made up of 14 amino acids. The CDR3 reads CASKEGGGNQPQHF. CDR3 DNA sequence: TGTGCCAGCAAAGAGGGGGGCGGCAATCAGCCCCAGCATTTT.

This clonotype showed up many times. The chain employs TRBV12-3 or TRBV12-4 and TRBJ1-1, with D unresolved. The CDR3 consists of 13 residues. Trimming removed 10 bases at V and 6 bases at J, with 18 bases between. The CDR3: CATQKEVTSEAFF. The CDR3 region has the DNA TGTGCCACCCAGAAAGAAGTGACTTCTGAAGCTTTCTTT.

In the case of this clonotype: Given a far larger clone just one base away, this is likely a sequencing read error. The CDR3 carries no conserved terminal phenylalanine or tryptophan, so it likely arises from a read error. V is TRBV7-2 and J is TRBJ2-7; D remains ambiguous. The ends were cut back, 1 base at V and 3 bases at J, with 7 bases in the middle. The CDR3 consists of 13 residues. Germline lookup yields CDR1 SGHTA and CDR2 FQGNSA. The CDR3 nucleotides read TGTGCCAGCAGCTTAGGTGGGAACTACGAGCAGTACTTG. It is translated as CASSLGGNYEQYL.

This clonotype was counted many times. This sequence joins TRBV29-1 and TRBJ2-5; D gene unclear. Trimming removed 1 base at V and 7 bases at J, with 16 bases between. This CDR3 region has 14 residues. Germline V gene sequence: CDR1 SQVTM, CDR2 ANQGSEA. The CDR3, as DNA: TGCAGCGTTGAAGGGGCTTCGCGACTGGGGACCCAGTACTTC. Protein: CSVEGASRLGTQYF.

This clonotype was detected many times. The chain links TRBV12-3 or TRBV12-4 to TRBJ1-2, with TRBD1 matching over 8 bases. The CDR3 length is 13 residues. With V trimmed by 2 bases and J by 6 bases, 2 bases remained unmatched. The CDR3 protein is CASSLTGGNGYTF. The CDR3 DNA is TGTGCCAGCAGTTTAACAGGGGGGAATGGCTACACCTTC.

The rearrangement uses TRBV14 and TRBJ1-1; D gene uncertain. The CDR3 loop spans 14 amino acids. Trimming removed 0 bases from V and 2 bases from J, with 7 bases in between. Germline assignment: CDR1 SGHDN and CDR2 FVKESK. For the CDR3, the DNA is TGTGCCAGCAGCCAAGATTACGATAACACTGAAGCTTTCTTT. Translation gives CASSQDYDNTEAFF. Drawing the rest from reference TRBV14 and TRBJ1-1, the complete variable domain is EAGVTQFPSHSVIEKGQTVTLRCDPISGHDNLYWYRRVMGKEIKFLLHFVKESKQDESGMPNNRFLAERTGGTYSTLKVQPAELEDSGVYFCASSQDYDNTEAFFGQGTRLTVV.

This clonotype was seen ten or more times. V usage is TRBV9 and J usage is TRBJ1-1; D gene uncertain. V was cut by 4 bases and J by 0 bases, with 13 bases left in between. Germline V gives CDR1 SGDLS, CDR2 YYNGEE. The CDR3 has 15 residues. CDR3 in amino acids: CASSPRKHMNTEAFF. CDR3 DNA sequence: TGTGCCAGCAGCCCCCGAAAGCACATGAACACTGAAGCTTTCTTT.

CDR3 bases: TGCAGTGCTAGAAAGGTGGGATTTGGGGTTCACTCCTACAATGAGCAGTTCTTC. This codes for CSARKVGFGVHSYNEQFF. The V and J genes are TRBV20-1 and TRBJ2-1, with no clear D. There are 18 residues in the CDR3. Germline V lookup: CDR1 DFQATT, CDR2 SNEGSKA (reference sequence). Trimming stripped 2 bases from V and 0 bases from J, with 20 bases between.

This clonotype showed up just a few times. The rearrangement links TRBV3-1 to TRBJ1-2; D call uncertain. The CDR3 runs to 14 residues. Trimming pared 4 bases from V and 4 bases from J, leaving 13 bases between. Germline V gives CDR1 LGHDT, CDR2 YNNKEL (reference sequence). The CDR3 nucleotides are TGTGCCAGCAGCCCTACGGACGAGGCCTATGGCTACACCTTC. This sequence encodes CASSPTDEAYGYTF.

This chain uses TRBV7-3 with TRBJ2-7; no clear D gene. The V gene lost 6 bases and the J gene lost 7 bases, with 19 bases spanning the gap. The CDR3 is made up of 14 amino acids. Per the germline V gene, CDR1 is SGHTA and CDR2 is FQGTGA. The CDR3: CASRSDKSHREQYF. The CDR3 DNA reads TGTGCCAGCAGGTCCGACAAATCTCATAGGGAGCAGTACTTC.

This clonotype showed up many times. The chain is built from TRBV13 and TRBJ2-7, with TRBD1 matching over 9 bases. Germline CDR1 reads PRHDT; CDR2 reads FYEKMQ (reference sequence). Trimming took 5 bases from V and 6 from J; bases not matched to a gene: 11. This CDR3 comprises 15 residues. The CDR3 loop is CASSPRTGDGGEQYF. The CDR3 nucleotides read TGTGCCAGCAGCCCCCGGACAGGGGACGGGGGCGAGCAGTACTTC.

The V call is TRBV20-1, the J call TRBJ2-7, with 9 bases lining up with TRBD2. Germline V gives CDR1 DFQATT, CDR2 SNEGSKA (reference sequence). The CDR3 totals 13 residues. The V segment lost 3 bases and the J segment 6 bases; nucleotides outside the gene matches: 6. CDR3 protein: CSARERGAFEQYF. The DNA of the CDR3 is TGCAGTGCTAGGGAGCGGGGGGCTTTCGAGCAGTACTTC.

This clonotype showed up just a few times. The rearrangement uses TRBV9 and TRBJ2-3, with D uncertain. CDR1 is SGDLS and CDR2 is YYNGEE in the germline V gene. Trimming left V 2 bases short and J 4 bases short, with 11 bases between. There are 14 residues in the CDR3. As DNA, the CDR3 is TGTGCCAGCAGCGTTAGAAGCGACGCAGATACGCAGTATTTT. It encodes CASSVRSDADTQYF.

This clonotype was seen more than once but under ten times. The J gene is TRBJ2-2, the V gene TRBV4-2; D uncertain. Germline values: CDR1 LGHNA, CDR2 YNFKEQ. Trimming removed 1 base at V and 1 base at J, with 7 bases between. The length of the CDR3 is 15 residues. For the CDR3, the DNA is TGTGCCAGCAGCCAAGCAGTCGGGAACACCGGGGAGCTGTTTTTT. Amino acid sequence: CASSQAVGNTGELFF.

This clonotype was seen at least ten times. The chain links TRBV5-1 to TRBJ2-7, with D hard to call. Trimming shortened V by 0 bases and J by 3 bases, and 10 bases separated the two germline ends. The germline V gene has CDR1 SGHRS and CDR2 YFSETQ. This CDR3 region has 14 residues. This CDR3 reads CASSLGFLGYEQYF. The DNA of the CDR3 is TGCGCCAGCAGCTTGGGATTTTTAGGCTACGAGCAGTACTTC.